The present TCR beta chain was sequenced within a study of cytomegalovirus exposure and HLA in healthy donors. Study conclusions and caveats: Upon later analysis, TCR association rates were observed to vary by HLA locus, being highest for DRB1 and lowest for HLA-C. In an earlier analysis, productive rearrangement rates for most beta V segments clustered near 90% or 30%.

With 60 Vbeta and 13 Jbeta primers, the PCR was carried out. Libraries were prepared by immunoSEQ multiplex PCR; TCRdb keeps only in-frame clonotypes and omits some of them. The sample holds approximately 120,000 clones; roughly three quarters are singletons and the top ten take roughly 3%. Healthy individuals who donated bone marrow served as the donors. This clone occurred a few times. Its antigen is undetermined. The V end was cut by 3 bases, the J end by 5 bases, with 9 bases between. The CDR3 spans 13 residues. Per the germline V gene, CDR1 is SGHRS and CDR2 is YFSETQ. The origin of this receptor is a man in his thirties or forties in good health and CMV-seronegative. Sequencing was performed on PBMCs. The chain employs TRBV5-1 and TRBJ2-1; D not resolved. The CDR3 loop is CASSSSNNNEQFF. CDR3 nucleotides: TGCGCCAGCAGCTCTTCTAATAACAATGAGCAGTTCTTC.